This T cell receptor (beta chain) was recorded in a study of T cells in Graves' hyperthyroidism and ophthalmopathy. The CDR3 is 15 amino acids. Looked up from germline, CDR1 is MDHEN and CDR2 is SYDVKM. The junction had 9 bases not matched to a gene; V was cut back by 8 bases and J by 5 bases. Amplification targeted TCR beta CDR3 regions from RNA transcripts. Initially, a first-round RT-PCR of the TCR CDR3 employed the HTBI primer set. TCRdb called the multiplex PCR reads again in MiXCR, with one record for every CDR3 protein. The table includes hundreds of thousands of distinct CDR3 sequences, 15% to 19% detected once. At least ten counts were recorded for this clonotype.

Sequenced sample: blood. The TCR originated in a woman aged 18-35 years with Graves' hyperthyroidism that later progressed to Graves' ophthalmopathy. The chain is built from TRBV28 and TRBJ1-1; 12 bases are shared with TRBD1. The CDR3 loop reads CASWWGTGGRTEAFF. In DNA, the CDR3 is TGTGCCAGCTGGTGGGGGACAGGGGGCCGGACTGAAGCTTTCTTT.